This passage covers 30 T cell receptor beta chains from one sample sequenced in a study of esophageal squamous cell carcinoma under preoperative chemotherapy. One entry per CDR3 protein, called by TCRdb with MiXCR from the PCR reads. The top ten clones hold roughly 23% of a sample with over 25,000 distinct CDR3 sequences, around 50% of them seen once. Time point described: after preoperative PTX-NDP chemotherapy. Sampling was conducted from a patient given preoperative chemotherapy. The receptors here all came from a human donor with esophageal squamous cell carcinoma. The donor label of this sample is uncertain.

The V gene is TRBV7-8, the J gene TRBJ2-3; D could derive from TRBD1 or TRBD2 (6 bases each). The closer fit of TRBJ2-7 to the DNA end suggests the J call may be wrong. The CDR3 spans 15 residues. Germline CDR1 reads SGHVS; CDR2 reads FQNEAQ. Here the CDR3 reads CARGLGGRGPDTQYF. The CDR3 region has the DNA TGTGCCAGGGGCTTAGGGGGGCGGGGCCCAGATACGCAGTACTTC.

The chain employs TRBV10-3 and TRBJ2-4, with D possibly being TRBD2 (5 bases). The better agreement between TRBJ2-3 and the DNA end casts doubt on the J call. CDR3 size: 14 residues. Germline lookup yields CDR1 ENHRY and CDR2 SYGVKD. This CDR3 is CAISRVRAENMQYF. DNA for the CDR3: TGTGCCATCTCGCGGGTGCGAGCCGAAAACATGCAGTATTTT.

V is TRBV7-2 and J is TRBJ2-5, with 7 bases identical to TRBD1. The V segment lost 6 bases and the J segment 1 base; nucleotides outside the gene matches: 11. The germline V gene has CDR1 SGHTA and CDR2 FQGNSA. The CDR3 contains 16 residues. The CDR3 reads CASRGLGGRVQETQYF. CDR3 nucleotides: TGTGCCAGCAGGGGGCTAGGGGGCCGTGTCCAAGAGACCCAGTACTTC.

With regard to this clonotype: The junction does not match germline at one end; this may be a read error. Written as DNA, the CDR3 is TGTGCCAGCAGCGCGGCCACGGAAGGCACCGATACGCTGTATTTT. It translates to CASSAATEGTDTLYF. The chain employs TRBV7-2 and TRBJ2-3, with no clear D. The germline CDR1 and CDR2 sequences are SGHTA and FQGNSA. The CDR3 contains 15 residues.

Note on this clonotype: Possible read error: a much larger clone is one base away. This chain links TRBV6-5 with TRBJ2-4; D uncertain. This CDR3 has 16 residues. Germline V gene lookup returns CDR1 MNHEY and CDR2 SVGAGI. CDR3 DNA sequence: TGTGCCAGGAGTTACTCTCCCGGACCCGCTGAAAATGAGCAGTACTTC. It is translated as CARSYSPGPAENEQYF.

The gene calls are TRBV7-2 and TRBJ2-4; D is uncertain. V lost 0 bases to trimming and J lost 10 bases, with 10 bases between them. This CDR3 contains 13 residues. Per the germline V gene, CDR1 is SGHTA and CDR2 is FQGNSA. DNA of the CDR3: TGTGCCAGCAGCTTAGCGGGCTCAGAGATTCAGTACTTC. Translating it yields CASSLAGSEIQYF.

As regards this clonotype: A junction end diverges from the germline sequence, so it may reflect a read error. The rearrangement joins TRBV7-2 to TRBJ2-4; TRBD2 might be the D (6 bases). The CDR3 contains 13 residues. CDR1 SGHTA and CDR2 FQGNSA come from the germline V gene. CDR3 loop: CASSTTGLTTQYF. In DNA, the CDR3 is TGTGCCAGCAGCACCACCGGACTAACAACTCAGTACTTT.

The chain employs TRBV12-3 or TRBV12-4 and TRBJ2-1; 8 nucleotides match TRBD2. CDR3 length: 18 residues. J gave up 0 bases and V 3 bases, and 10 bases lay outside the gene matches. The CDR3 loop reads CASSLFGGRKSSYNEQFF. CDR3 sequence (DNA): TGTGCCAGCAGTTTGTTTGGCGGGAGGAAAAGCTCCTACAATGAGCAGTTCTTC.

This clonotype came up a few times. V is TRBV12-3 or TRBV12-4 and J is TRBJ2-7, with 12 positions matching TRBD2. The CDR3 length is 15 residues. J gave up 6 bases and V 1 base, and 4 bases lay outside the gene matches. Written as DNA, the CDR3 is TGTGCCAGCAGTTTAGTGACTAGCGGGAGTTCCGAGCAGTACTTC. As protein: CASSLVTSGSSEQYF.

This clonotype came up a few times. V and J are TRBV7-3 and TRBJ2-5, with D perhaps matching TRBD1 (6 bases). CDR1 and CDR2 (germline): SGHTA, FQGTGA. Trimming took off 5 bases at V and 11 bases at J, with 21 bases between the two ends. The CDR3 length is 14 residues. The CDR3, as DNA: TGTGCCAGCAGCACAGACCCCGCGGCAGGGGTGCAGTACTTC. Protein sequence: CASSTDPAAGVQYF.

In this sample, this clonotype turned up a few times. The chain carries TRBV12-3 or TRBV12-4 and TRBJ2-5, with 8 nucleotides matching TRBD1. V was pared by 2 bases and J by 5 bases, with 10 bases of the junction left unmatched. There are 16 residues in the CDR3. CDR3 protein: CASSLRRQGARETQYF. CDR3 coding DNA: TGTGCCAGCAGTTTAAGGAGGCAGGGGGCTAGGGAGACCCAGTACTTC.

This clonotype has just a few counts. The chain combines TRBV6-1 with TRBJ2-5; no firm D call. V was shortened by 6 bases and J by 1 base, with 9 bases between the two germline ends. The CDR3 is 13 residues long. Germline V gene data show CDR1 as MNHNS and CDR2 as SASEGT. In DNA form, the CDR3 reads TGTGCCAGCAGAGCAAGCATCCAAGAGACCCAGTACTTC. Protein sequence: CASRASIQETQYF.

The rearrangement links TRBV5-1 to TRBJ2-5; TRBD2 aligns across 10 bases. The CDR3 loop spans 16 amino acids. J gave up 11 bases and V 5 bases, and 18 bases lay outside the gene matches. Germline loops: CDR1 SGHRS, CDR2 YFSETQ. CDR3 sequence: CASRFSGGFGYNEQYF. As DNA, the CDR3 is TGCGCCAGCAGGTTTAGCGGGGGGTTTGGATACAATGAGCAGTACTTC.

This clonotype was detected only a few times. The chain employs TRBV12-3 or TRBV12-4 and TRBJ2-5, with 7 bases fitting TRBD2. The CDR3 extends over 14 amino acids. V lost 5 bases to trimming and J lost 11 bases; unmatched junction nucleotides: 14. The CDR3: CASSSKGTNNEQYF. CDR3 DNA sequence: TGTGCCAGCAGTAGCAAGGGGACTAACAATGAGCAGTACTTC.

Ten or more counts support this clonotype. The CDR3 loop is CASSKAGTGVGETQYF. The CDR3 DNA sequence: TGTGCCAGCAGCAAAGCCGGGACAGGGGTCGGAGAGACCCAGTACTTC. The chain is built from TRBV5-8 and TRBJ2-5; TRBD1 matches 10 bases. CDR3 size: 16 residues. Germline CDR1 SGHTS, CDR2 YDEGEE. V shed 4 bases, J shed 4 bases, and the junction held 10 bases outside the gene matches.

A note on this clonotype: One end of the junction is discordant with germline, which a read error may explain. This chain connects TRBV7-3 to TRBJ2-4; perhaps D is TRBD1 or TRBD2 (5 bases each). CDR1 and CDR2 from the germline V gene are SGHTA and FQGTGA. The CDR3 covers 17 residues. This CDR3 reads CASSLKPGLWARDTQYF. DNA for the CDR3: TGTGCCAGCAGCCTCAAACCGGGGCTGTGGGCTAGAGACACGCAGTATTTC.

This sequence joins TRBV5-1 and TRBJ2-3, with D hard to call. The CDR3 is 12 amino acids. CDR1 and CDR2 from the germline V gene are SGHRS and YFSETQ. V lost 7 bases to trimming and J lost 2 bases, with 8 bases between them. CDR3: CASSNPTDTQYF. The DNA for the CDR3 is TGCGCCAGCTCTAATCCCACAGATACGCAGTATTTT.

Worth noting for this clonotype: Because the CDR3 is missing its conserved closing phenylalanine or tryptophan, this is likely a read error. The limits of the CDR3 on the DNA are not certain, so only TCRdb's listed CDR3 is given. V gene TRBV7-2 combines with J gene TRBJ2-5; the table names TRBD2, a call not compared with the DNA. The CDR3 comprises 18 residues, both ends counted. Germline CDR1 reads SGHTA; CDR2 reads FQGNSA. The chain's CDR3 is CASSYAGLAGGLKETQHS.

This clonotype was observed a few times. The gene calls are TRBV7-4 and TRBJ2-1; D uncertain. Trimming left V 0 bases short and J 8 bases short, with 8 bases between. Germline V CDR1 and CDR2: SGHVT, SQSDAQ. The CDR3 length is 13 residues. Here the CDR3 reads CASSLASLYEQFF. As DNA, the CDR3 is TGTGCCAGCAGCTTAGCGTCGTTGTATGAGCAGTTCTTC. The variable domain in full, with the rest retrieved from reference TRBV7-4 and TRBJ2-1, is GAGVSQSPRYKVAKRGRDVALRCDSISGHVTLYWYRQTLGQGSEVLTYSQSDAQRDKSGRPSGRFSAERPERSVSTLKIQRTEQGDSAVYLCASSLASLYEQFFGPGTRLTVL.

There are a few counts of this clonotype. V is TRBV7-8 and J is TRBJ2-3; unclear D gene. The CDR3 is 13 residues long. Germline CDR1 and CDR2: SGHVS and FQNEAQ. V was shortened by 1 base and J by 4 bases, with 6 bases between the two germline ends. Here the CDR3 reads CASSLVGSDTQYF. The CDR3 DNA sequence: TGTGCCAGCAGCTTAGTAGGGTCAGATACGCAGTATTTT.

This clonotype occurred many times. This chain connects TRBV7-9 to TRBJ2-7; D ambiguous. V was trimmed by 5 bases and J by 5 bases, leaving 10 bases between them. Germline V CDR1 and CDR2: SEHNR, FQNEAQ (reference sequence). This CDR3 is built from 12 residues. The CDR3 DNA follows: TGTGCCAGCAGCCCGATTCGCGACGAGCAGTACTTC. Translated: CASSPIRDEQYF.

This clonotype has just a few counts. Mismatch with germline at one junction end may stem from a read error. The V and J genes are TRBV10-3 and TRBJ2-5; 8 bases are a match to TRBD2. This CDR3 is built from 14 residues. Germline loops: CDR1 ENHRY, CDR2 SYGVKD. The CDR3 spells CAGSGGLAQETQYF. The DNA of the CDR3 is TGTGCGGGGAGCGGGGGACTTGCCCAAGAGACCCAGTACTTT.

The V gene is TRBV6-1, the J gene TRBJ1-4, with 9 bases matching TRBD1. CDR1 and CDR2 (germline): MNHNS, SASEGT. Trimming at V came to 6 bases and at J to 6 bases, leaving 8 bases not matched to a gene. The CDR3 extends over 15 amino acids. The CDR3 sequence: CASRAWDRADEKLFF. The DNA of the CDR3 is TGTGCCAGCAGGGCCTGGGACAGGGCAGATGAAAAACTGTTTTTT.

This clonotype has ten or more counts. One end of the junction varies from germline; a read error may be responsible. V gene TRBV12-3 or TRBV12-4 combines with J gene TRBJ2-1; no clear D gene. CDR3 length: 12 residues. This chain's CDR3 is CASSQTGDWLYF. The CDR3 DNA reads TGTGCCAGCAGTCAAACGGGTGATTGGCTGTACTTC.

J is TRBJ2-5 and V is TRBV11-3; possibly TRBD2 for D (7 bases). Germline V gene lookup returns CDR1 SGHNT and CDR2 YENEEA. V gave up 6 bases and J gave up 3 bases, with 20 bases separating them. The CDR3 covers 16 residues. The CDR3 DNA sequence: TGTGCCAGCAGGGGAGCCGGGGGGCGTGACAAAGAGACCCAGTACTTC. Translated: CASRGAGGRDKETQYF.

The gene calls are TRBV6-5 and TRBJ2-3; 8 positions match TRBD2. The CDR3 runs 16 residues. The trim removed 0 bases at V and 6 bases at J, leaving 8 bases unmatched. CDR1 MNHEY and CDR2 SVGAGI come from the germline V gene. The CDR3, as DNA: TGTGCCAGCAGTTACTCTAGCGGGACGGGATCTGATACGCAGTATTTT. The encoded protein is CASSYSSGTGSDTQYF.

This clonotype is medium-sized. V usage is TRBV7-6 and J usage is TRBJ2-5; 8 positions agree with TRBD2. This CDR3 is built from 16 residues. The V gene end was trimmed by 3 bases and the J gene end by 3 bases; junction bases not matched to a gene: 9. Germline CDR1 SGHVS, CDR2 FNYEAQ. In DNA, the CDR3 is TGTGCCAGCAGCTTGTCGGGGCTAGCGGGTAAAGAGACCCAGTACTTC. Amino acids: CASSLSGLAGKETQYF.

This clonotype appeared many times. This chain uses TRBV11-2 with TRBJ2-1, with 9 nucleotides matching TRBD2. Germline CDR1 reads SGHAT; CDR2 reads FQNNGV. V gave up 4 bases and J gave up 5 bases; unmatched junction bases: 12. The CDR3 covers 17 residues. CDR3 loop: CASSSYGAGGGDNEQFF. The CDR3 bases are TGTGCCAGCAGCTCATACGGGGCGGGGGGGGGGGACAATGAGCAGTTCTTC.

In the case of this clonotype: This may come from a read error, since a much larger clone is one base off. The rearrangement joins TRBV7-2 to TRBJ2-1; 8 bases fit TRBD2. V shed 1 base and J 13 bases; nucleotides not matched to a gene: 3. The V gene's germline CDR1 is SGHTA and CDR2 FQGNSA. The CDR3 has 12 residues. For the CDR3, the DNA is TGTGCCAGCAGCTTAGATGCGGGGGGTCAGTTCTTC. Its translation is CASSLDAGGQFF.

The rearrangement links TRBV7-4 to TRBJ2-5; possibly TRBD2 for D (5 bases). Trimming stripped 6 bases from V and 11 bases from J, with 25 bases between. The CDR3 runs 15 residues. The germline V gene has CDR1 SGHVT and CDR2 SQSDAQ. CDR3 coding DNA: TGTGCCAGCAGTAAGGACTCTTACTCCTACAATGAGCAGTACTTC. It codes for CASSKDSYSYNEQYF. The entire variable domain, with the rest obtained from reference TRBV7-4 and TRBJ2-5, is as follows: GAGVSQSPRYKVAKRGRDVALRCDSISGHVTLYWYRQTLGQGSEVLTYSQSDAQRDKSGRPSGRFSAERPERSVSTLKIQRTEQGDSAVYLCASSKDSYSYNEQYFGPGTRLLVL.